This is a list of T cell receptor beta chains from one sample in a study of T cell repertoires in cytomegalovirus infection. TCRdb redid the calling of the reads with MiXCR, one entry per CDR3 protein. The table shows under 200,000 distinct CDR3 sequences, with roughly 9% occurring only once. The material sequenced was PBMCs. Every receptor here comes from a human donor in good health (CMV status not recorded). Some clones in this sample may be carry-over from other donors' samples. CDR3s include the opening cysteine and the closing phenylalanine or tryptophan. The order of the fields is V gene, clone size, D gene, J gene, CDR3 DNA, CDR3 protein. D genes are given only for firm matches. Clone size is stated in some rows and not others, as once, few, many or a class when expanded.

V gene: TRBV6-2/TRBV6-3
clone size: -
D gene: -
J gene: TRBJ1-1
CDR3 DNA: TGTGCCAGCATCTCGGGGGTGACCGTCATGAACACTGAAGCTTTCTTT
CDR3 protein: CASISGVTVMNTEAFF

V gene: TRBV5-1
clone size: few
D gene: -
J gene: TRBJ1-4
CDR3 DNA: TGCGCCAGCAGCTTTTCAGGAAGGATTGAAGAAAAACTGTTTTTT
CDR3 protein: CASSFSGRIEEKLFF

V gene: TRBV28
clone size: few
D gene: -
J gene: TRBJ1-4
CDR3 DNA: TGTGCCAGCACTTCTTGGCGCTTAGGAGAAAAACTGTTTTTT
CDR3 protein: CASTSWRLGEKLFF

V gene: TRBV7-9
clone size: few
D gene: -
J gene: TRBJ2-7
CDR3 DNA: TGTGCCAGCAGCTTGTGGTCCGGGGGAGCCTACGAGCAGTACTTC
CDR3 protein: CASSLWSGGAYEQYF

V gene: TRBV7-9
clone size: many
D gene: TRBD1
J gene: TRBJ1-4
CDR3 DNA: TGTGCCAGCAGCTCGCAGGGGGCCTCGGTCGGAAAACTGTTTTTT
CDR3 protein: CASSSQGASVGKLFF

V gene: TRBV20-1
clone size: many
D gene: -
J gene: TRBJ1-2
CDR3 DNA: TGCAGTGCTAGATCGCCCCCCGCAGGTTCTAACTATGGCTACACCTTC
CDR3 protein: CSARSPPAGSNYGYTF

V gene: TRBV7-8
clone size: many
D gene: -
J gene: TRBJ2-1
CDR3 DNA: TGTGCCAGCAGACCTTGGGGAAATGAGCAGTTCTTC
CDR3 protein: CASRPWGNEQFF

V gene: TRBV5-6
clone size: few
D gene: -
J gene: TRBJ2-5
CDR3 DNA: TGTGCCAGCAGCTTATCTCCAGAGACCCAGTACTTC
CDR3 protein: CASSLSPETQYF

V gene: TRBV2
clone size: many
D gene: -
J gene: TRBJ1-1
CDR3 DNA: TGTGCCAGCAGGAAACCCGCCAAGAACACTGAAGCTTTCTTT
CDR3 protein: CASRKPAKNTEAFF

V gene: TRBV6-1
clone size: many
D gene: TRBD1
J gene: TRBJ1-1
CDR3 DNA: TGTGCCAGCAGCCGGACAGGGGGCGGGAACACTGAAGCTTTCTTT
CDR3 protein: CASSRTGGGNTEAFF

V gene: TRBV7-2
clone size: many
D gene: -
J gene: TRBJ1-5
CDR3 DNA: TGTGCCAGCAGCTTGGGAGGGTTCAGCCAGCCCCAGCATTTT
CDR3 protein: CASSLGGFSQPQHF

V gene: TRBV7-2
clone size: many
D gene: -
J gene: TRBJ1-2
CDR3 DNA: TGTGCCAGCAGCTTATTTCCTGGACAGTGGGATGGCTACACCTTC
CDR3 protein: CASSLFPGQWDGYTF

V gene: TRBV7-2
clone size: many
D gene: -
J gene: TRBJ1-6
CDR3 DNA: TGTGCCAGCAGCTTAGCGCGCGGGGGGCAATCACCCCTCCACTTT
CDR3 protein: CASSLARGGQSPLHF

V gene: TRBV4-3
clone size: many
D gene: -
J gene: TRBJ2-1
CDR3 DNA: TGCGCCAGCAGCCGCGCAACGGGTATCCCCTACAATGAGCAGTTCTTC
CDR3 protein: CASSRATGIPYNEQFF

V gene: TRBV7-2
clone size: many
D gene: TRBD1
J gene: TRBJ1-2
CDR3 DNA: TGTGCCAGCACCCCGGGACAGCCTAACTATGGCTACACCTTC
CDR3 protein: CASTPGQPNYGYTF

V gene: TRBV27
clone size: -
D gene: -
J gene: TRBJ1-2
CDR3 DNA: TGTGCCAGCAGTTTAAGGGAGGGGGACGGCTACACCTTC
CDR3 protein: CASSLREGDGYTF

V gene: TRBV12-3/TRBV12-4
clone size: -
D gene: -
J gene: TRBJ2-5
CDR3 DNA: TGTGCCAGCAGTTCCACCATTAGGGACCAGTACTTC
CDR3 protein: CASSSTIRDQYF

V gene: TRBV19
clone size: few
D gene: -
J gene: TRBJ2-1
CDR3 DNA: TGTGCCAGTAGTATACGGACTGGCTACAATGAGCAGTTCTTC
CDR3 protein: CASSIRTGYNEQFF

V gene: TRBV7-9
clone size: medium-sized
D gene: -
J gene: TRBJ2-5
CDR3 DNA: TGTGCCAGCAGCTCGCGGGTTCAGGGGTCGGGGGTACAAGAGACCCAGTACTTC
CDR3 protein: CASSSRVQGSGVQETQYF

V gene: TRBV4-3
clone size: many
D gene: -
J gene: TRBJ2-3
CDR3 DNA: TGCGCCAGCAGCCCTCGGCCAGATTCCGGGGATACGCAGTATTTT
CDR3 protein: CASSPRPDSGDTQYF

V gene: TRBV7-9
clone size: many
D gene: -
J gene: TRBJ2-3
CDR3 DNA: TGTGCCAGCGTCCAGGGAGGGGGGAAAGAGACCACAGATACGCAGTATTTT
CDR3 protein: CASVQGGGKETTDTQYF

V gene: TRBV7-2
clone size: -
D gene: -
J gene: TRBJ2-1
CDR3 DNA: TGTGCCAGCAGCCACGAAACGAGGGGGAGCAATGAGCAGTTCTTC
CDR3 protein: CASSHETRGSNEQFF

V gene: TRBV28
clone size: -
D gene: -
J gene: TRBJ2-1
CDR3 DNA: TGTGCCAGCAGTCCTCCACCTCGGTATGAGCAGTTCTTC
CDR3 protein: CASSPPPRYEQFF

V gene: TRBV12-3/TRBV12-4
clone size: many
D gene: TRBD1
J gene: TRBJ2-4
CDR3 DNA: TGTGCCAGCAGTTCCAGGGACAGGGTGGACATTCAGTACTTC
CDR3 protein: CASSSRDRVDIQYF

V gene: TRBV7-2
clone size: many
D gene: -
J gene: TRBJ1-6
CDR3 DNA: TGTGCCAGCAGCTTAGTCGATGCGGGACGATCACCCCTCCACTTT
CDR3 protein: CASSLVDAGRSPLHF

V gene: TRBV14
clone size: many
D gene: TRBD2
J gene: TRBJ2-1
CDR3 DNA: TGTGCCAGCAGCCAAGTATTAGCGGGAACCTACAATGAGCAGTTCTTC
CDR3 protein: CASSQVLAGTYNEQFF

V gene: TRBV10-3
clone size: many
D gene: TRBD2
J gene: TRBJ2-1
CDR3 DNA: TGTGCCATCAGTGACGGGACTAGCGGGAGTATAAAGAATGAGCAGTTCTTC
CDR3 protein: CAISDGTSGSIKNEQFF

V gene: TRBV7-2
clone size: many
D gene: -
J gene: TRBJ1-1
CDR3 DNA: TGTGCCAGCAGTCCCATCGGGGGCAGCACTGAAGCTTTCTTT
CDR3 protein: CASSPIGGSTEAFF

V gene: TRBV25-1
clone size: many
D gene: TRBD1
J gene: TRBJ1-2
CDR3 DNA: TGTGCCAGCAGTGAACTACAGGGGAGCGATGGCTACACCTTC
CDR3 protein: CASSELQGSDGYTF

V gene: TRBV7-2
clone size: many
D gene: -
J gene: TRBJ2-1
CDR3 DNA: TGTGCCAGCAGACCCCGGGGAGGCGGCTCCTACAATGAGCAGTTCTTC
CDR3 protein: CASRPRGGGSYNEQFF

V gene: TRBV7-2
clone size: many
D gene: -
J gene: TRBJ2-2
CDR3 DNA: TGCGCCGGGTCGAGAGGGACCGGGGAGCTGTTTTTT
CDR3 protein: CAGSRGTGELFF

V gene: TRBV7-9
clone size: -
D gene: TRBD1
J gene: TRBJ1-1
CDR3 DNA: TGTGCCAGCAGGGTACAGGGGGAGGTCACTGAAGCTTTCTTT
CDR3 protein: CASRVQGEVTEAFF

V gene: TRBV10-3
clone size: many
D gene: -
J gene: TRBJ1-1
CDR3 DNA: TGTGCCATCAGTGATATTAGCCCTTCCACTGAAGCTTTCTTT
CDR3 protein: CAISDISPSTEAFF

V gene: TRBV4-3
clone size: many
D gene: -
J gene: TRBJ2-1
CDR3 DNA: TGCGCCAGCAGCCAAGCCAGGGTGGGTAATGAGCAGTTCTTC
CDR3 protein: CASSQARVGNEQFF

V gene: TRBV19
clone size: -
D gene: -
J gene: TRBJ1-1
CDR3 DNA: TGTGCCACCCTGGTGGCGGCTGAAGCTTTCTTT
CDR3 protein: CATLVAAEAFF

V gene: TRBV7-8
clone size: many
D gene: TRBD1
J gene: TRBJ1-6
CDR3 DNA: TGTGCCAGCAGTACCGGGACAGGGAGTGATTCACCCCTCCACTTT
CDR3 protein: CASSTGTGSDSPLHF

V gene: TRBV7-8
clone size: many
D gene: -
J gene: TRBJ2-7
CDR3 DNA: TGTGCCAGCAGCCGGCGCGGATCCTACGAGCAGTACTTC
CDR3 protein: CASSRRGSYEQYF

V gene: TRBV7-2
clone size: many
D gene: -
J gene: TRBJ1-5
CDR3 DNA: TGTGCCAGCAGCTTAGGGGCAGAGAATCAGCCCCAGCATTTT
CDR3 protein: CASSLGAENQPQHF

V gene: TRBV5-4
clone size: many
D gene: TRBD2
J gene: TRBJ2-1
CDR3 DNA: TGTGCCAGCAGCTTCTACAACAGCGGGAGTCCCAATGAGCAGTTCTTC
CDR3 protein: CASSFYNSGSPNEQFF

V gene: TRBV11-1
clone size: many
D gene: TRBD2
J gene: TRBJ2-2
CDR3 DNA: TGTGCCAGCAGTCTCACTCGCGGTAGCGGGATCACCGGGGAGCTGTTTTTT
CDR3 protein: CASSLTRGSGITGELFF

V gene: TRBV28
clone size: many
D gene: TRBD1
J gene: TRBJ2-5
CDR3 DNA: TGTGCCAGCAGTCGAGGACAGGAAAAGACCCAGTACTTC
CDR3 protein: CASSRGQEKTQYF

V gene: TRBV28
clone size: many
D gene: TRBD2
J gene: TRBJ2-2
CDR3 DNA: TGTGCCAGCATCGGCGGGGGAAACACCGGGGAGCTGTTTTTT
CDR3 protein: CASIGGGNTGELFF

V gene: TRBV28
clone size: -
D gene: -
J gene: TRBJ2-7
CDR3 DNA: TGTGCCAGCAGTACTCCGGCTCCTTACGAGCAGTACTTC
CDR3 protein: CASSTPAPYEQYF

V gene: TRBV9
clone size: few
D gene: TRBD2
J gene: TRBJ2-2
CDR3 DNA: TGTGCCAGCAGCGTAGGGACTAGCGGACGTAACACCGGGGAGCTGTTTTTT
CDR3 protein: CASSVGTSGRNTGELFF

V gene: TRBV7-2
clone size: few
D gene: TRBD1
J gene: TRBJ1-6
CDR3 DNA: TGTGCCAGCAGCTCGGGGACAGGGTATAGTTCACCCCTCCACTTT
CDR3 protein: CASSSGTGYSSPLHF

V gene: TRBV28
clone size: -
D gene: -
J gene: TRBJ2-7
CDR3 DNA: TGTGCCAGCAGTTTATGGGGGGCCCTCCCTTACGAGCAGTACTTC
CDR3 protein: CASSLWGALPYEQYF

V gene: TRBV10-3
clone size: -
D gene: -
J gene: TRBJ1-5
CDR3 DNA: TGTGCCATCAGTGATTTCGCACTCGATCAGCCCCAGCATTTT
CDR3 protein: CAISDFALDQPQHF

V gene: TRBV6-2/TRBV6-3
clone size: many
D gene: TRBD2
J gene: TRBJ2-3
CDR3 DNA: TGTGCCAGCAGTTTAGCGGGAGAATCAGATACGCAGTATTTT
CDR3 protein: CASSLAGESDTQYF

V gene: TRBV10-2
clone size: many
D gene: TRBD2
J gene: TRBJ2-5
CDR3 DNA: TGCGCCAGCAGTGATGGCGGCGGGGGGGCCGAAGAGACCCAGTACTTC
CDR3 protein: CASSDGGGGAEETQYF

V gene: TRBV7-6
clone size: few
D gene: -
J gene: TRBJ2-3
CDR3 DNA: TGTGCCAGCAGCGGAGACAGGAGATACACAGATACGCAGTATTTT
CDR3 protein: CASSGDRRYTDTQYF

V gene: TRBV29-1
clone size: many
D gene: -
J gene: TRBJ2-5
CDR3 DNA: TGCAGCGTTGGCCCTCAGCAAGAGACCCAGTACTTC
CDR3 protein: CSVGPQQETQYF

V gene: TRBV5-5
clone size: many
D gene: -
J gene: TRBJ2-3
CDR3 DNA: TGTGCCAGCAGCTTGAGCTTTTCTAGCACAGATACGCAGTATTTT
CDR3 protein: CASSLSFSSTDTQYF

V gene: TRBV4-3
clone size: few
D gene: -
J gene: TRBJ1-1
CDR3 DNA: TGCGCCAGCAGCACTACAGGACAGACTGAAGCTTTCTTT
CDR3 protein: CASSTTGQTEAFF

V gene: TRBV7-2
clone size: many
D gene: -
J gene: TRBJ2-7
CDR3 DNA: TGTGCCAGCAGCTTAGACGTCTCCTCCTACGAGCAGTACTTC
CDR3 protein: CASSLDVSSYEQYF

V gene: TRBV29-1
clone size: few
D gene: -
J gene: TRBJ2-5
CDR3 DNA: TGCAGCGTTGAATGGGGGCAGAAGACCCAGTACTTC
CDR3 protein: CSVEWGQKTQYF

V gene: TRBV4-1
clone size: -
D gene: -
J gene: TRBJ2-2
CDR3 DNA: TGCGCCAGTAGGTTCGGGAGCAACACCGGGGAGCTGTTTTTT
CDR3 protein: CASRFGSNTGELFF

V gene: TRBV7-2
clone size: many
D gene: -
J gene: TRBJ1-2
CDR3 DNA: TGTGCCAGCAGCCTCCACGCGGCTTATGGCTACACCTTC
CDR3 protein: CASSLHAAYGYTF